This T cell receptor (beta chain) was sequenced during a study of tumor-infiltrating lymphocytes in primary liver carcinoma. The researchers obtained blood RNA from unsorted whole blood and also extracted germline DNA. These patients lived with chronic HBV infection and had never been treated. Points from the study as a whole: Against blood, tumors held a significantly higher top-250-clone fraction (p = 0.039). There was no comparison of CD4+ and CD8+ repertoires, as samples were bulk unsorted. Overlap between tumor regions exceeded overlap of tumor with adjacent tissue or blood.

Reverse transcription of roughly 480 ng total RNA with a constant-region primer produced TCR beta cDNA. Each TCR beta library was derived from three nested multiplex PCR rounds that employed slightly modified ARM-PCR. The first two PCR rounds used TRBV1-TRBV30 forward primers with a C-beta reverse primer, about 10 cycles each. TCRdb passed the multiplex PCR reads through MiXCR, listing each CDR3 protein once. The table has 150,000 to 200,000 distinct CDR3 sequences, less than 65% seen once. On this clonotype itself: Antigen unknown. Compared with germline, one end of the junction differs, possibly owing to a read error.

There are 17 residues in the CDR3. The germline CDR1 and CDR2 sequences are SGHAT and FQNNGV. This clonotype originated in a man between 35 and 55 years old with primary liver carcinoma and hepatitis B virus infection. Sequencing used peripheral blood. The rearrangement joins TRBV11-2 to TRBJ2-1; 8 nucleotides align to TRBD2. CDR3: CASSPGLGLYLCNKQFF. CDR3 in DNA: TGTGCCAGCAGCCCGGGACTAGGATTGTACCTCTGCAATAAGCAGTTCTTC.